Sequencing of this T cell receptor beta chain was carried out in a study of cytotoxic CD8 clonotypes in ibrutinib-treated CLL. About the research overall: Researchers reported approximately twelve relapsed/refractory and roughly 14 treatment-naive patients, 17 of them IGHV unmutated. Findings of the study overall: Samples from sustained-remission and progressing patients were taken at different times.

Repertoires were generated with immunoSEQ multiplex PCR, while TCRdb's copy carries only in-frame clones and drops some. Here the sample spans about 160,000 clones, more than 75% being singletons. Concerning this clone: Its antigen is not known.

This CDR3 spans 15 amino acids. Germline V gene lookup returns CDR1 SQVTM and CDR2 ANQGSEA. The V gene lost 6 bases and the J gene lost 0 bases, with 15 bases spanning the gap. This chain joins TRBV29-1 and TRBJ1-3; a possible D gene is TRBD1 (6 bases). Sequencing used PBMCs, obtained after 12 months of ibrutinib treatment. This receptor was taken from a human donor with chronic lymphocytic leukemia. CDR3 sequence reads: CSVTRTASSGNTIYF. In nucleotides, the CDR3 is TGCAGCGTCACACGGACAGCGAGCTCTGGAAACACCATATATTTT.